These 9 T cell receptor beta chains originate from one sample sequenced in a study of shared clonotypes between healthy human individuals. Only in-frame clones appear in the TCRdb table, and some are missing; sequencing was by immunoSEQ multiplex PCR. The sample lists 2 million to 2.5 million clones; 85% to 95% were seen once. Source material: naive CD4+ T cells sorted from blood. Subset denoted: CD45RA+ positively selected. Source of these receptors: a man between 18 and 29 years old in good health.

The V call is TRBV29-1, the J call TRBJ1-1; 8 bases align to TRBD1. Trimming removed 6 bases from V and 4 bases from J; junction bases left unmatched: 13. CDR3 size: 15 residues. The germline CDR1 and CDR2 sequences are SQVTM and ANQGSEA. In DNA form, the CDR3 reads TGCAGCGTCGGGGGCAGGGGGCGCGGTGGCACTGAAGCTTTCTTT. This sequence encodes CSVGGRGRGGTEAFF. Full variable domain (rest looked up from reference TRBV29-1 and TRBJ1-1): SAVISQKPSRDICQRGTSLTIQCQVDSQVTMMFWYRQQPGQSLTLIATANQGSEATYESGFVIDKFPISRPNLTFSTLTVSNMSPEDSSIYLCSVGGRGRGGTEAFFGQGTRLTVV.

This clone was found once. DNA of the CDR3: TGTGCCAGCAGTGAGACAGGGAACACTGAAGCTTTCTTT. Protein sequence: CASSETGNTEAFF. The V gene is TRBV2, the J gene TRBJ1-1, with D possibly TRBD1 on 6 matching bases. This CDR3 spans 13 amino acids. Trimming took 3 bases from V and 1 from J, leaving 6 bases between them. Germline lookup yields CDR1 SNHLY and CDR2 FYNNEI.

This chain uses TRBV6-1 with TRBJ2-2; D is undetermined. The ends were cut back, 3 bases at V and 6 bases at J, with 8 bases in the middle. The CDR3 length is 13 residues. CDR1 and CDR2 from the germline V gene are MNHNS and SASEGT. Here the CDR3 DNA reads TGTGCCAGCAGTGATTTTGGGTCCGGGGAGCTGTTTTTT. It is translated as CASSDFGSGELFF.

On this clone itself: Other DNA sequences in the sample encode the same CDR3. CDR3 loop: CASSFQGADNSPLHF. The CDR3 nucleotides are TGCGCCAGCAGCTTTCAGGGGGCTGATAATTCACCCCTCCACTTT. The chain has TRBV5-1 and TRBJ1-6; 8 nucleotides line up with TRBD1. Germline V lookup: CDR1 SGHRS, CDR2 YFSETQ. This CDR3 comprises 15 residues. V lost 2 bases to trimming and J lost 5 bases; unmatched junction nucleotides: 3.

This rearrangement joins TRBV4-3 to TRBJ2-3; TRBD2 matches at 9 bases. The CDR3 spans 15 residues. CDR1 is LGHNA and CDR2 is YSLEER in the germline V gene. The trim removed 3 bases at V and 1 base at J, leaving 2 bases unmatched. The CDR3 protein is CASSQASGGTDTQYF. The CDR3 nucleotides read TGCGCCAGCAGCCAGGCTAGCGGGGGCACAGATACGCAGTATTTT.

The rearrangement joins TRBV10-1 to TRBJ2-5; the match to TRBD2 covers 11 bases. J lost 10 bases, V lost 2 bases, and 6 bases had no gene match. This CDR3 comprises 14 residues. The germline gives CDR1 WNHNN, CDR2 SYGVQD (reference sequence). The CDR3 reads CASSETGLAGVQYF. CDR3 sequence (DNA): TGCGCCAGCAGTGAGACTGGACTAGCGGGTGTCCAGTACTTC.

This chain links TRBV9 with TRBJ2-2; D may match TRBD1 or TRBD2 (5 bases each). Trimming took off 3 bases at V and 2 bases at J, with 14 bases between the two ends. Per the germline V gene, CDR1 is SGDLS and CDR2 is YYNGEE. The CDR3 sequence is 16 residues long. DNA for the CDR3: TGTGCCAGCAGCGGCCCCGGGACGGCCAACACCGGGGAGCTGTTTTTT. Residues: CASSGPGTANTGELFF.

The genes are TRBV5-8 and TRBJ2-7; D is possibly TRBD1 (6 bases). Looked up from germline, CDR1 is SGHTS and CDR2 is YDEGEE. The CDR3 is 12 amino acids. V was trimmed by 4 bases and J by 5 bases, leaving 10 bases between them. This chain's CDR3 is CASSPGTNEQYF. CDR3 sequence (DNA): TGTGCCAGCAGCCCAGGGACAAACGAGCAGTACTTC.

In the case of this clone: The junction departs from the called germline gene at one end, perhaps through a read error. The chain is built from TRBV5-6 and TRBJ2-7; the D is unclear. The CDR3 length is 15 residues. From germline, CDR1 is SGHDT and CDR2 YYEEEE. The chain's CDR3 is CASSYTSRPPPGSDF. The CDR3 nucleotides read TGTGCCAGCAGCTACACCTCGCGGCCCCCTCCCGGCTCTGACTTC.